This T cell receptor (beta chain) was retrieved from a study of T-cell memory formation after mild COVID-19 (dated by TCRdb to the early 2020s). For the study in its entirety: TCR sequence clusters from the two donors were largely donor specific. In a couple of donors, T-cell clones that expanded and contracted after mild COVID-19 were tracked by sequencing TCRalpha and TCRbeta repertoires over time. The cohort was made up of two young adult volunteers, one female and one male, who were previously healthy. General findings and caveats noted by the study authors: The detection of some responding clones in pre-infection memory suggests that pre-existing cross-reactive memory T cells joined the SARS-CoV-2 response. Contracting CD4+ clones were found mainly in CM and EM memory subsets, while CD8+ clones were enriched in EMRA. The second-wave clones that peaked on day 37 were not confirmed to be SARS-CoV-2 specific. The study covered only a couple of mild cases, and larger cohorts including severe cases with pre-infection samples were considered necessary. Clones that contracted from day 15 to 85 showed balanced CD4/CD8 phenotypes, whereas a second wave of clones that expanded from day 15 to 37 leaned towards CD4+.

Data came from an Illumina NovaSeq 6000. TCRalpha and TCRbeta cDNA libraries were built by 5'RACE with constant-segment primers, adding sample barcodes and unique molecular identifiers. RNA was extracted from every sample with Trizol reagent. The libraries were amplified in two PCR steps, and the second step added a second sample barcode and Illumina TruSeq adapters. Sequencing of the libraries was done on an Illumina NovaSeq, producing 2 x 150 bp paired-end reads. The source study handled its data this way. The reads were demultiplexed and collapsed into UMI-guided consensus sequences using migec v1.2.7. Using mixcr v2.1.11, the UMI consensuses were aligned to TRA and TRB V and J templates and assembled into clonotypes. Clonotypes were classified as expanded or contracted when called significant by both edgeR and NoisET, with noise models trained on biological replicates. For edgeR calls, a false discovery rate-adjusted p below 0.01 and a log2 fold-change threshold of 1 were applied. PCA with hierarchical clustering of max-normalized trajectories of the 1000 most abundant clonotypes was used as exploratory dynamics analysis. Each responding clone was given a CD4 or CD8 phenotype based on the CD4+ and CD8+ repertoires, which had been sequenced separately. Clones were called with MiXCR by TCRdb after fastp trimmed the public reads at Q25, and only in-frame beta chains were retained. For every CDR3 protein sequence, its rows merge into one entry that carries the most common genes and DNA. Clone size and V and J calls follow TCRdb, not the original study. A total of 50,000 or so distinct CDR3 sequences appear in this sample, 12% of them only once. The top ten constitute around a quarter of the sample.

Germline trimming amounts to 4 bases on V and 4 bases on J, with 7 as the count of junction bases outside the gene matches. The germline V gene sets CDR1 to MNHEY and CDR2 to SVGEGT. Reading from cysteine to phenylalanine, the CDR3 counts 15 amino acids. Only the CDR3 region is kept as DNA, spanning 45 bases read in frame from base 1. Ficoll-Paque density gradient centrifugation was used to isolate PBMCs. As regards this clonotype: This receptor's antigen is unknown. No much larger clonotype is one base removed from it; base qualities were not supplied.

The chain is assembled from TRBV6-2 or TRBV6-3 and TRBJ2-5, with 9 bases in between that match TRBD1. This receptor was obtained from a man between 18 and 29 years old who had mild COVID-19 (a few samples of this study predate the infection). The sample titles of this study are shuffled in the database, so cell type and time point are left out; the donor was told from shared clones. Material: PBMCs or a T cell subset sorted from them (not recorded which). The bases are TGTGCCAGCAGTTGGGACAGGGAACTTGCAGAGACCCAGTACTTC. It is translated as CASSWDRELAETQYF.